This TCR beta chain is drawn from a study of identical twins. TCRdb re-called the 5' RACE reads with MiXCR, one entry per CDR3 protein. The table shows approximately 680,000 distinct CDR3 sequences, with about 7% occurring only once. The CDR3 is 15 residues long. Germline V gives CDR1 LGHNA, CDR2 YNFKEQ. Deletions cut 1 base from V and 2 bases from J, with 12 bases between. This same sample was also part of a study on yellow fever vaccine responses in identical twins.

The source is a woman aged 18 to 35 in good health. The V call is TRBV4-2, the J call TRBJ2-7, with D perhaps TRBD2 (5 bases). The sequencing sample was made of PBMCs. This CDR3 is CASSQVFYGAYEQYF. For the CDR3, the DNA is TGTGCCAGCAGCCAAGTTTTTTACGGGGCCTACGAGCAGTACTTC.